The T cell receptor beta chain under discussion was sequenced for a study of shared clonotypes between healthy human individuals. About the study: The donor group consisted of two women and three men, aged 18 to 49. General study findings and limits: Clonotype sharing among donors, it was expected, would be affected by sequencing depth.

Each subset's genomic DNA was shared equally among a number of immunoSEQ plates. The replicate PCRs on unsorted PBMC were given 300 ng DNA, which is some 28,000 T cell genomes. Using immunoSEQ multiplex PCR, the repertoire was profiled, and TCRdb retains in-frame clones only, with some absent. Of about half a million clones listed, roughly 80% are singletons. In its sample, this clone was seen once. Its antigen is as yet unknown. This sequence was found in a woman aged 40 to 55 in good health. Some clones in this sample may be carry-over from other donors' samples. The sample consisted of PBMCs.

CDR3 nucleotides: TGTGCCAGCAGCTTAGAGGGGGGAGGTCGGCCTGGAAACACCATATATTTT. Translation gives CASSLEGGGRPGNTIYF. The chain has TRBV7-3 and TRBJ1-3; D might be TRBD1 (6 bases). CDR1 SGHTA and CDR2 FQGTGA come from the germline V gene. V lost 2 bases, J lost 2 bases, and 16 bases lay in between. The CDR3 covers 17 residues.